A selection of T cell receptor beta chains follows, all from one sample in a study of response to subunit inactivated influenza vaccine. TCRdb re-derived calls from the RT-PCR reads in MiXCR, one entry per CDR3 protein. The sample has around 750,000 distinct CDR3 sequences, 21% seen once. The sample consisted of PBMCs from blood, taken more than 4 days after vaccination. The receptors come from a man between 50 and 59 years old who received an inactivated influenza vaccine. The CDR3 runs from the conserved cysteine through the conserved F or W. The D gene is left open where the match is weak. Clone size is given for some rows only: seen once, a few or many times, or a class if the clone is expanded.

.	TRBV6-6	.	TRBJ2-3	TGTGCCAGCAGAATACATAACACAGATACGCAGTATTTT	CASRIHNTDTQYF
.	TRBV12-3/TRBV12-4	.	TRBJ1-6	TGTGCCAGCAGTGGGGACATTAATTCACCCCTCCACTTT	CASSGDINSPLHF
few	TRBV5-6	TRBD1	TRBJ1-1	TGTGCCAGCAGCCCGGACAGGGGGCTATCGATGAACACTGAAGCTTTCTTT	CASSPDRGLSMNTEAFF
.	TRBV3-1	TRBD1	TRBJ2-5	TGTGCCAGCAGCCACATCTACAGGGGACAGACCCAGTACTTC	CASSHIYRGQTQYF
few	TRBV5-6	.	TRBJ2-1	TGTGCCAGCAGCGGGGGACTGCGGGCCAATGAGCAGTTCTTC	CASSGGLRANEQFF
many	TRBV12-3/TRBV12-4	.	TRBJ2-3	TGTGCCAGCGGAAGAGGCACAGATACGCAGTATTTT	CASGRGTDTQYF
.	TRBV6-2/TRBV6-3	TRBD2	TRBJ2-7	TGTGCCAGCAGTTACCCATCTTGGACTAGCGGAGAATACGAGCAGTACTTC	CASSYPSWTSGEYEQYF
.	TRBV6-2/TRBV6-3	.	TRBJ2-4	TGTGCCAGCAGTTACAGGTCAGGGGATGCTCTAGCCAAAAACATTCAGTACTTC	CASSYRSGDALAKNIQYF
few	TRBV3-1	.	TRBJ1-3	TGTGCCAGCAGCCAACTATTCCTCAGTGAAGTCTCTGGAAACACCATATATTTT	CASSQLFLSEVSGNTIYF
.	TRBV4-1	.	TRBJ2-5	TGTGCCATGGGCCCCGGGCTCCTAGAGACCCAGTACTTC	CAMGPGLLETQYF
few	TRBV9	TRBD1	TRBJ1-3	TGTGCCAGCAGCGGACAGGGCGGCCTTGGCGGGGACACCATATATTTT	CASSGQGGLGGDTIYF
once	TRBV24-1	.	TRBJ2-1	TGTGCCACCATCGGCGACAGTAGAAGACCAGGGGATGAGCAGTTCTTC	CATIGDSRRPGDEQFF
few	TRBV20-1	TRBD1	TRBJ2-2	TGCAGTGCCCGACAGGGGAGAACCGGGGAGCTGTTTTTT	CSARQGRTGELFF
.	TRBV4-2	TRBD2	TRBJ2-1	TGTGCCAGCAGCCAAGAAGTGGGCGGGAGGTACAATGAGCAGTTCTTC	CASSQEVGGRYNEQFF
.	TRBV6-1	TRBD1	TRBJ1-6	TGTGCCTCTTCGGGACAGGCAACAGGGGGTTCACCCCTCCACTTT	CASSGQATGGSPLHF
many	TRBV14	TRBD2	TRBJ2-1	TGTGCCAGCAGCTGGGACTACTCCTACAATGAGCAGTTCTTC	CASSWDYSYNEQFF
few	TRBV7-9	.	TRBJ2-5	TGTGCCAGCAGCTCCAGGGGAGGACGGATCCAAGAGACCCAGTACTTC	CASSSRGGRIQETQYF
many	TRBV7-2	.	TRBJ2-1	TGTGCCAGCAGCTTAGCGACGTTGAACTCCTACAATGAGCAGTTCTTC	CASSLATLNSYNEQFF